One and the same sample provided the 5 T cell receptor beta chains below, sequenced in a study of T-cell reconstitution after alpha-beta-depleted transplantation in children. Whole-study findings and limits: Most T-cell counts and diversity one year after the transplant came from T cells that were newly produced.

Preparation of the TCRbeta library used unique molecular identifiers. MiXCR, applied by TCRdb to the PCR reads, yields one record per CDR3 protein. The sample has some 300,000 distinct CDR3 sequences; roughly 7.8% are singletons. No cognate antigen is known for these TCRs. The sequencing used peripheral blood, collected 360 days after TCRalphabeta/CD19-depleted stem cell transplant. The receptors shown here come from a female patient aged 2-9 years who had a stem cell transplant for Fanconi anemia, so the T cells may come from the graft donor.

The chain has TRBV6-1 and TRBJ2-5; perhaps D is TRBD1 or TRBD2 (5 bases each). The CDR3 sequence is 14 residues long. V lost 2 bases and J lost 10, with 17 bases in between. CDR1 and CDR2 (germline): MNHNS, SASEGT. Here the CDR3 reads CASSEHGRGRDQYF. In nucleotides, the CDR3 is TGTGCCAGCAGTGAACATGGACGGGGCCGGGACCAGTACTTC.

This clonotype came up many times. CDR3 sequence: CAISVGRLDSPLHF. The CDR3 coding sequence is TGTGCCATCAGTGTGGGACGGTTAGATTCACCCCTCCACTTT. The rearrangement joins TRBV10-3 to TRBJ1-6, with D possibly matching TRBD1 (5 bases). CDR1 is ENHRY and CDR2 is SYGVKD in the germline V gene. The CDR3 runs 14 residues. V was shortened by 4 bases and J by 8 bases, with 12 bases between the two germline ends.

This clonotype was detected ten times or more. The rearrangement links TRBV7-6 to TRBJ2-3, with TRBD1 identical over 7 bases. Germline V gene sequence: CDR1 SGHVS, CDR2 FNYEAQ. V dropped 5 bases and J dropped 2; count of bases not matched to a gene: 4. The length of the CDR3 is 14 residues. The CDR3 DNA reads TGTGCCAGCAGCCCGACAGGGTTCACAGATACGCAGTATTTT. This encodes CASSPTGFTDTQYF. Supplemented by reference TRBV7-6 and TRBJ2-3, the full variable domain reads GAGVSQSPRYKVTKRGQDVALRCDPISGHVSLYWYRQALGQGPEFLTYFNYEAQQDKSGLPNDRFSAERPEGSISTLTIQRTEQRDSAMYRCASSPTGFTDTQYFGPGTRLTVL.

This clonotype appeared many times. The chain carries TRBV6-6 and TRBJ2-1; TRBD2 agrees at 7 bases. Germline V gene sequence: CDR1 MNHNY, CDR2 SVGAGI (reference sequence). The CDR3 contains 13 residues. Germline trimming cut 5 bases from V and 10 bases from J; bases unmatched to any gene: 8. CDR3 sequence: CASSLAHGGEQFF. Here the CDR3 DNA reads TGTGCCAGCAGTCTAGCGCACGGGGGGGAGCAGTTCTTC.

In its sample, this clonotype was seen many times. J is TRBJ1-6 and V is TRBV6-5, with D perhaps TRBD1 (5 bases). CDR1 and CDR2 (germline): MNHEY, SVGAGI. Between the trimmed V and J ends, which lost 2 bases and 6 bases, there was a span of 11 bases. This CDR3 region has 15 residues. The CDR3 protein is CASSYDSQVNSPLHF. The CDR3 DNA follows: TGTGCCAGCAGTTACGACAGCCAGGTTAATTCACCCCTCCACTTT.